These 22 T cell receptor beta chains were sequenced from one sample in a study of shared clonotypes between healthy human individuals. TCRdb's copy holds only in-frame clones and misses some; the assay was immunoSEQ multiplex PCR. The sample lists fewer than 1 million clones, just over 95% occurring once. CD45RO-negative, CCR7-selected cells formed the naive CD8 fraction, which excluded terminally differentiated effector memory CD45RA+ cells. Sequenced: naive CD8+ T cells sorted from blood. These receptors were obtained from a man aged 30 to 39 in good health.

This clone was detected a few times. The chain links TRBV6-5 to TRBJ2-2; TRBD1 might be the D (6 bases). Germline values: CDR1 MNHEY, CDR2 SVGAGI. The CDR3 sequence is 15 residues long. The V and J ends lost 2 bases and 1 base respectively, with 8 bases between them. The chain's CDR3 is CASSYGTLNTGELFF. The CDR3 DNA follows: TGTGCCAGCAGTTACGGGACATTGAACACCGGGGAGCTGTTTTTT.

The rearrangement uses TRBV4-1 and TRBJ2-7; 10 bases fit TRBD1. CDR3 length: 15 residues. V dropped 4 bases and J dropped 7; count of bases not matched to a gene: 10. Germline values: CDR1 MGHRA, CDR2 YSYEKL. CDR3 amino acids: CASSPLGQGVGEQYF. The CDR3 bases are TGCGCCAGCAGCCCTCTAGGACAGGGGGTAGGAGAGCAGTACTTC.

A note on this clone: One end of the junction varies from germline; a read error may be responsible. The chain carries TRBV27 and TRBJ2-1; D ambiguous. This CDR3 region has 15 residues. Germline V gene data show CDR1 as MNHEY and CDR2 as SMNVEV (reference sequence). DNA for the CDR3: TGTGCCAGCAGTTTTATCACCCGTTCCAACAATCAGCAGTTCTTC. This gives the protein CASSFITRSNNQQFF.

This sequence joins TRBV11-2 and TRBJ2-3; 7 nucleotides agree with TRBD2. Germline CDR1 is SGHAT and CDR2 is FQNNGV. This CDR3 region has 17 residues. Trimming removed 5 bases from V and 1 base from J; junction bases left unmatched: 12. The CDR3 nucleotides are TGTGCCAGCAGCGATCTGGTGCGGGAGTGGGGCACAGATACGCAGTATTTT. Translation: CASSDLVREWGTDTQYF. Combining the CDR3 with reference TRBV11-2 and TRBJ2-3 gives the whole variable domain EAGVAQSPRYKIIEKRQSVAFWCNPISGHATLYWYQQILGQGPKLLIQFQNNGVVDDSQLPKDRFSAERLKGVDSTLKIQPAKLEDSAVYLCASSDLVREWGTDTQYFGPGTRLTVL.

The chain has TRBV4-1 and TRBJ2-7; 10 bases match TRBD2. This CDR3 spans 15 amino acids. The J segment lost 9 bases and the V segment lost 0 bases, leaving 8 bases of the junction unmatched. Germline CDR1 reads MGHRA; CDR2 reads YSYEKL. The CDR3 region has the DNA TGCGCCAGCAGCCAAGATCGAGGTAGCGGGAGGCGGCAGTACTTC. As protein: CASSQDRGSGRRQYF.

This chain joins TRBV4-3 and TRBJ2-5; possible D gene TRBD2, 6 bases. Germline CDR1 and CDR2: LGHNA and YSLEER. Trimming took off 0 bases at V and 1 base at J, with 9 bases between the two ends. The CDR3 contains 15 residues. Here the CDR3 reads CASSQDGGIQETQYF. The CDR3 DNA follows: TGCGCCAGCAGCCAAGATGGCGGGATCCAAGAGACCCAGTACTTC.

V gene TRBV6-5 combines with J gene TRBJ2-2; possibly TRBD1 or TRBD2 for D (5 bases each). Trimming left V 1 base short and J 3 bases short, with 12 bases between. The CDR3 is made up of 16 amino acids. Germline values: CDR1 MNHEY, CDR2 SVGAGI. The chain's CDR3 is CASSYYRDGYTGELFF. The CDR3 DNA reads as TGTGCCAGCAGTTACTACCGGGACGGATACACCGGGGAGCTGTTTTTT.

For the CDR3, the DNA is TGTGCCAGCAGTTTAGTTTTAGGTCTAGCGGGAGAGACTTACGAGCAGTACTTC. Amino acids: CASSLVLGLAGETYEQYF. The rearrangement links TRBV28 to TRBJ2-7; 10 nucleotides align to TRBD2. V lost 2 bases to trimming and J lost 4 bases; unmatched junction nucleotides: 14. The CDR3 length is 18 residues. Per germline, CDR1 MDHEN and CDR2 SYDVKM.

The chain links TRBV7-2 to TRBJ1-2; TRBD1 is a possible D gene (5 bases). The CDR3 loop spans 15 amino acids. Trimming pared 4 bases from V and 2 bases from J, leaving 14 bases between. CDR1 is SGHTA and CDR2 is FQGNSA in the germline V gene. The CDR3 DNA is TGTGCCAGCAGCTCTACAGCAGGGAACAACTATGGCTACACCTTC. Amino acid sequence: CASSSTAGNNYGYTF.

The V and J genes are TRBV7-6 and TRBJ2-1; D call uncertain. Per germline, CDR1 SGHVS and CDR2 FNYEAQ. V gave up 3 bases and J gave up 4 bases, with 19 bases separating them. The CDR3 consists of 17 residues. Written as DNA, the CDR3 is TGTGCCAGCAGCTTGGTAATCAGTGGGCGTAGGTACAATGAGCAGTTCTTC. This sequence encodes CASSLVISGRRYNEQFF. The full variable domain, its missing parts supplied by reference TRBV7-6 and TRBJ2-1, is GAGVSQSPRYKVTKRGQDVALRCDPISGHVSLYWYRQALGQGPEFLTYFNYEAQQDKSGLPNDRFSAERPEGSISTLTIQRTEQRDSAMYRCASSLVISGRRYNEQFFGPGTRLTVL.

The genes are TRBV5-5 and TRBJ2-1; TRBD1 aligns across 7 bases. CDR1 is SGHKS and CDR2 is YYEKEE in the germline V gene (reference sequence). V lost 1 base, J lost 5 bases, and 3 bases stayed unmatched. This CDR3 region has 14 residues. The chain's CDR3 is CASSLWDSDNEQFF. CDR3 DNA: TGTGCCAGCAGCTTGTGGGACAGCGACAATGAGCAGTTCTTC. Using reference TRBV5-5 and TRBJ2-1 for the parts outside the CDR3, the full variable domain is DAGVTQSPTHLIKTRGQQVTLRCSPISGHKSVSWYQQVLGQGPQFIFQYYEKEERGRGNFPDRFSARQFPNYSSELNVNALLLGDSALYLCASSLWDSDNEQFFGPGTRLTVL.

About this clone: The same CDR3 arises from other DNA sequences in this sample as well. The chain uses TRBV18 and TRBJ1-1; D remains unclear. Germline V lookup: CDR1 KGHSH, CDR2 LQKENI. Trimming pared 0 bases from V and 2 bases from J, leaving 4 bases between. The CDR3 spans 13 residues. This CDR3 reads CASSPPSNTEAFF. As DNA, the CDR3 is TGTGCCAGCTCACCACCCTCAAACACTGAAGCTTTCTTT.

The chain couples TRBV28 to TRBJ2-7, with TRBD1 matching over 7 bases. The J segment lost 3 bases and the V segment lost 7 bases, leaving 9 bases of the junction unmatched. From germline, CDR1 is MDHEN and CDR2 SYDVKM. This CDR3 region has 14 residues. In DNA, the CDR3 is TGTGCCAGCAACCAGGGGGACACTTACTACGAGCAGTACTTC. It translates to CASNQGDTYYEQYF.

The rearrangement uses TRBV9 and TRBJ2-3; no reliable D call. The CDR3 length is 13 residues. Germline lookup yields CDR1 SGDLS and CDR2 YYNGEE. V was trimmed by 4 bases and J by 1 base, leaving 7 bases between them. The CDR3 loop reads CASSPWRTDTQYF. DNA of the CDR3: TGTGCCAGCAGCCCCTGGCGCACAGATACGCAGTATTTT.

This chain links TRBV9 with TRBJ1-1, with D unresolved. The CDR3 length is 15 residues. Looked up from germline, CDR1 is SGDLS and CDR2 is YYNGEE. V was shortened by 3 bases and J by 1 base, with 13 bases between the two germline ends. The DNA for the CDR3 is TGTGCCAGCAGCGAGGGTCGGGTTGCGAACACTGAAGCTTTCTTT. Amino acid sequence: CASSEGRVANTEAFF.

The rearrangement links TRBV27 to TRBJ1-1; D is ambiguous. Germline values: CDR1 MNHEY, CDR2 SMNVEV (reference sequence). V was cut by 5 bases and J by 5 bases, with 18 bases left in between. The CDR3 extends over 15 amino acids. This CDR3 reads CASSPQAGLRTEAFF. For the CDR3, the DNA is TGTGCCAGCAGTCCCCAGGCCGGGCTCAGGACTGAAGCTTTCTTT.

This chain joins TRBV28 and TRBJ2-7, with 16 bases aligning to TRBD2. This CDR3 comprises 23 residues. The germline CDR1 and CDR2 sequences are MDHEN and SYDVKM. V gave up 4 bases and J gave up 3 bases; unmatched junction bases: 24. The CDR3 nucleotides are TGTGCCAGCAGTTCTGGATCCGGGACTAGCGGGAGGGCCCTGACTGCGAACTACTACGAGCAGTACTTC. It is translated as CASSSGSGTSGRALTANYYEQYF.

This clone appeared once. The genes are TRBV7-8 and TRBJ2-7; D is uncertain. Germline V gene data show CDR1 as SGHVS and CDR2 as FQNEAQ. The V end lost 3 bases, the J end lost 0 bases, and 12 bases lay between the germline ends. The CDR3 contains 15 residues. CDR3 sequence reads: CASSFVVGSSYEQYF. The DNA for the CDR3 is TGTGCCAGCAGCTTCGTGGTGGGGTCCTCCTACGAGCAGTACTTC.

This chain joins TRBV6-5 and TRBJ1-2, with 7 positions matching TRBD1. The J segment lost 1 base and the V segment lost 2 bases, leaving 4 bases of the junction unmatched. This CDR3 has 15 amino acids. Germline V CDR1 and CDR2: MNHEY, SVGAGI. The CDR3 region is CASSYRDSLNYGYTF. DNA for the CDR3: TGTGCCAGCAGTTACCGGGACAGCCTTAACTATGGCTACACCTTC.

This clone is a singleton in its sample. The genes are TRBV7-8 and TRBJ2-7, with 7 bases that match TRBD2. The V gene's germline CDR1 is SGHVS and CDR2 FQNEAQ. The CDR3 runs to 15 residues. V trimming: 7 bases; J trimming: 7 bases; junction bases outside the gene matches: 16. The CDR3 DNA reads as TGTGCCAGCACCTCCTCAGCGGGACGCTCACCAGAGCAGTACTTC. Protein: CASTSSAGRSPEQYF.

The chain uses TRBV19 and TRBJ2-1, with TRBD2 identical over 9 bases. The CDR3 length is 16 residues. Germline V CDR1 and CDR2: LNHDA, SQIVND (reference sequence). The J segment lost 0 bases and the V segment lost 5 bases, leaving 5 bases of the junction unmatched. CDR3 nucleotide sequence: TGTGCCAGTAGTGATAGCGGGAGAGGCTCCTACAATGAGCAGTTCTTC. Amino acids: CASSDSGRGSYNEQFF.

V is TRBV7-9 and J is TRBJ2-1; D perhaps matches TRBD1 (6 bases). The CDR3 loop spans 17 amino acids. Germline loops: CDR1 SEHNR, CDR2 FQNEAQ (reference sequence). The V gene lost 5 bases and the J gene lost 6 bases, with 23 bases spanning the gap. CDR3 protein: CASSERSGTLSVNEQFF. As DNA, the CDR3 is TGTGCCAGCAGCGAAAGATCCGGGACACTGAGCGTCAATGAGCAGTTCTTC.